What follows are 16 T cell receptor beta chains derived from one specimen sequenced in a study of CD8 T cells in ankylosing spondylitis. TCRdb ran MiXCR on the 5' RACE reads and lists one entry per CDR3 protein. The table lists around 210,000 distinct CDR3 sequences, approximately 7.6% of them singletons. Sequencing input: blood, either unsorted or a sorted T cell fraction (not recorded which). The receptors originated from a female donor with ankylosing spondylitis or in good health (not recorded which).

This clonotype was seen many times. This rearrangement joins TRBV20-1 to TRBJ2-1; 11 bases are a match to TRBD2. This CDR3 spans 15 amino acids. CDR1 is DFQATT and CDR2 is SNEGSKA in the germline V gene (reference sequence). V lost 6 bases, J lost 3 bases, and 7 bases stayed unmatched. CDR3 protein: CSANGGLAGYNEQFF. CDR3 DNA: TGCAGTGCGAACGGAGGACTAGCGGGCTACAATGAGCAGTTCTTC.

This clonotype was observed a few times. The chain carries TRBV27 and TRBJ2-1, with 11 bases lining up with TRBD2. The CDR3 runs 17 residues. V dropped 2 bases and J dropped 0; count of bases not matched to a gene: 3. Germline-derived CDR1 and CDR2 are MNHEY and SMNVEV (reference sequence). The CDR3 protein is CASSLGTSGGSYNEQFF. CDR3 DNA: TGTGCCAGCAGTTTAGGGACTAGCGGTGGCTCCTACAATGAGCAGTTCTTC.

The table lists this clonotype with many counts. The CDR3 DNA follows: TGTGCCATCAGAACGCCGGGACAGAGCCTGTACGAGCAGTACTTC. This sequence encodes CAIRTPGQSLYEQYF. The chain has TRBV10-3 and TRBJ2-7, with 7 bases lining up with TRBD1. This CDR3 has 15 residues. Germline trimming cut 6 bases from V and 4 bases from J; bases unmatched to any gene: 12. The germline gives CDR1 ENHRY, CDR2 SYGVKD.

This clonotype was recorded many times. The chain employs TRBV27 and TRBJ1-5; 7 bases map to TRBD1. The V gene end was trimmed by 3 bases and the J gene end by 4 bases; junction bases not matched to a gene: 6. There are 15 residues in the CDR3. In germline, CDR1 is MNHEY, CDR2 SMNVEV (reference sequence). For the CDR3, the DNA is TGTGCCAGCAGTTTGAGGGGGCTGGGAAATCAGCCCCAGCATTTT. Its protein product is CASSLRGLGNQPQHF.

Comment on this clonotype: A much larger clone differs from this one at a single base, so this may be a read error. The chain uses TRBV6-1 and TRBJ1-4, with 8 bases matching TRBD1. V was clipped by 8 bases and J by 8 bases; unmatched bases: 13. The CDR3 is 15 residues long. Germline V gene lookup returns CDR1 MNHNS and CDR2 SASEGT. The CDR3 spells CASSCSGQGREKLFF. The CDR3 DNA reads TGTGCCAGCTCATGCTCCGGACAGGGCCGAGAAAAACTGTTTTTT.

This clonotype was seen only a few times. This rearrangement joins TRBV7-9 to TRBJ2-7, with TRBD2 identical over 13 bases. CDR1 and CDR2 from the germline V gene are SEHNR and FQNEAQ (reference sequence). The CDR3 totals 17 residues. The V gene end was trimmed by 5 bases and the J gene end by 2 bases; junction bases not matched to a gene: 9. The CDR3 DNA sequence: TGTGCCAGCAGCCACGGGACTAGCGGGACCGGACCCTACGAGCAGTACTTC. Protein product: CASSHGTSGTGPYEQYF.

This clonotype was found a few times. The V call is TRBV7-9, the J call TRBJ2-1; 9 nucleotides agree with TRBD1. The CDR3 runs to 15 residues. V lost 5 bases and J lost 7; bases outside the gene matches: 9. Germline CDR1 and CDR2: SEHNR and FQNEAQ (reference sequence). The chain's CDR3 is CASSPGTGFANEQFF. The CDR3 DNA reads TGTGCCAGCAGCCCCGGGACAGGGTTTGCGAATGAGCAGTTCTTC.

This clonotype was observed a single time. V is TRBV15 and J is TRBJ1-3; D unclear. Germline assignment: CDR1 LNHNV and CDR2 YYDKDF (reference sequence). Trimming took 11 bases from V and 2 from J, leaving 10 bases between them. This CDR3 contains 12 residues. DNA for the CDR3: TGTGCCGTACCTGTTCCTGGAAACACCATATATTTT. It specifies CAVPVPGNTIYF.

This clonotype was found many times. The chain uses TRBV10-3 and TRBJ2-3, with no clear D. The CDR3 spans 14 residues. V was cut by 3 bases and J by 2 bases, with 9 bases left in between. Germline V gene lookup returns CDR1 ENHRY and CDR2 SYGVKD. CDR3 bases: TGTGCCATCAGTGACGGGCGGTACACAGATACGCAGTATTTT. Translated: CAISDGRYTDTQYF.

This chain joins TRBV20-1 and TRBJ2-5; 9 bases align to TRBD2. This CDR3 contains 15 residues. CDR1 DFQATT and CDR2 SNEGSKA come from the germline V gene (reference sequence). V trimming: 3 bases; J trimming: 5 bases; junction bases outside the gene matches: 10. The CDR3 nucleotides read TGCAGTGCTAGGGGGCGGGAGGGCATGTGGGAGACCCAGTACTTC. Its translation is CSARGREGMWETQYF.

This clonotype was seen repeatedly, ten times or more. The rearrangement uses TRBV6-1 and TRBJ2-1; tentatively, D is TRBD1 (5 bases). Trimming shortened V by 3 bases and J by 4 bases, and 16 bases separated the two germline ends. Germline CDR1 MNHNS, CDR2 SASEGT. The CDR3 is 16 amino acids. CDR3 loop: CASSDRQTTIYNEQFF. CDR3 bases: TGTGCCAGCAGTGATAGACAGACAACAATTTACAATGAGCAGTTCTTC.

Ten or more counts support this clonotype. CDR3 sequence reads: CASSQARGASGANVLTF. The CDR3 region has the DNA TGCGCCAGCAGCCAAGCGCGGGGCGCCTCTGGGGCCAACGTCCTGACTTTC. The gene calls are TRBV4-3 and TRBJ2-6, with a possible D match to TRBD2 (6 bases). The CDR3 spans 17 residues. V was clipped by 1 base and J by 0 bases, with 10 bases between them. Germline V gene data show CDR1 as LGHNA and CDR2 as YSLEER.

This clonotype was detected many times. The chain links TRBV20-1 to TRBJ2-3; either TRBD1 or TRBD2 may fit D (6 bases each). The CDR3 covers 15 residues. Trimming shortened V by 5 bases and J by 3 bases, and 18 bases separated the two germline ends. CDR1 DFQATT and CDR2 SNEGSKA come from the germline V gene (reference sequence). The CDR3 bases are TGCAGTGCTCCCAGAGGGGGGCGCGGGACAGATACGCAGTATTTT. It translates to CSAPRGGRGTDTQYF.

This clonotype occurred many times. The chain combines TRBV24-1 with TRBJ2-7; D not certain. CDR1 is KGHDR and CDR2 is SFDVKD in the germline V gene. The CDR3 runs to 13 residues. V gave up 1 base and J gave up 3 bases, with 6 bases separating them. The CDR3 coding sequence is TGTGCCACCAGTGATTTCCCTTTCTACGAGCAGTACTTC. It codes for CATSDFPFYEQYF.

This chain joins TRBV4-3 and TRBJ2-3; TRBD2 aligns across 14 bases. V lost 0 bases, J lost 1 base, and 6 bases stayed unmatched. This CDR3 has 19 residues. Germline V lookup: CDR1 LGHNA, CDR2 YSLEER. The CDR3 sequence: CASSQDPRGLAGGTDTQYF. DNA for the CDR3: TGCGCCAGCAGCCAAGATCCCAGGGGACTAGCGGGAGGCACAGATACGCAGTATTTT.

The table lists this clonotype with many counts. The rearrangement links TRBV20-1 to TRBJ2-1; TRBD2 aligns across 8 bases. This CDR3 is built from 16 residues. V lost 5 bases, J lost 7 bases, and 16 bases stayed unmatched. The germline V gene has CDR1 DFQATT and CDR2 SNEGSKA (reference sequence). CDR3 bases: TGCAGTGCTCCCCCCGGGGCGGCTCGGGGGGGAAATGAGCAGTTCTTC. Residues: CSAPPGAARGGNEQFF.